These 30 T cell receptor beta chains were sequenced from one sample in a study of post-analysis software for immune sequencing data. Unique molecular identifiers were built into the TCR beta cDNA libraries. One entry per CDR3 protein, called by TCRdb with MiXCR from the PCR reads. Of 700,000 to 900,000 distinct CDR3 sequences listed, approximately 44% are singletons. Points from the study as a whole: About five TRBV segments, including TRBV5-6, TRBV5-1 and TRBV20-1, were more frequent in patients than controls.

These receptors' targets are unknown. Sequenced: blood. Receptors originate from a girl aged 10-17 years with multiple sclerosis.

The chain employs TRBV12-3 or TRBV12-4 and TRBJ2-2; D unclear. Trimming took 4 bases from V and 5 from J, leaving 11 bases between them. The CDR3 contains 14 residues. CDR3 in DNA: TGTGCCAGCAGTTCCACGGTTGGGACCGGGGAGCTGTTTTTT. Translating gives CASSSTVGTGELFF.

This clonotype was detected only a few times. The CDR3 loop is CASSLEAVHTYEQYF. As DNA, the CDR3 is TGTGCCAGCAGCTTAGAGGCAGTCCATACCTACGAGCAGTACTTC. V and J are TRBV7-2 and TRBJ2-7; D call uncertain. Germline lookup yields CDR1 SGHTA and CDR2 FQGNSA. This CDR3 is 15 amino acids long. V dropped 1 base and J dropped 2 bases, with 12 bases sitting between them.

CDR3 sequence (DNA): TGTGCCAGCAGCTTAGGTCCGAGCGGCGCTAAGCAGTTCTTC. Protein product: CASSLGPSGAKQFF. The genes are TRBV7-9 and TRBJ2-1; D might be TRBD2 (5 bases). Trimming stripped 1 base from V and 11 bases from J, with 15 bases between. Germline values: CDR1 SEHNR, CDR2 FQNEAQ (reference sequence). The CDR3 has 14 residues.

The sample holds a few counts of this clonotype. This chain links TRBV27 with TRBJ2-3; D possibly corresponds to TRBD1 (5 bases). V lost 2 bases, J lost 2 bases, and 11 bases lay in between. The CDR3 loop spans 15 amino acids. Per germline, CDR1 MNHEY and CDR2 SMNVEV (reference sequence). The CDR3 DNA reads as TGTGCCAGCAGTTTAGCAGGGCGACTCACAGATACGCAGTATTTT. Translated, it gives CASSLAGRLTDTQYF.

This clonotype was picked up one time. The J gene is TRBJ1-4, the V gene TRBV6-5, with a possible D match to TRBD1 (6 bases). CDR1 and CDR2 (germline): MNHEY, SVGAGI. The CDR3 length is 12 residues. Trimming removed 5 bases at V and 12 bases at J, with 13 bases between. The CDR3 loop reads CASSDQGFELFF. CDR3 in DNA: TGTGCCAGCAGTGACCAGGGGTTTGAACTGTTTTTT.

J is TRBJ1-4 and V is TRBV12-3 or TRBV12-4; D not resolved. Deletions cut 6 bases from V and 0 bases from J, with 17 bases between. This CDR3 has 17 amino acids. The CDR3 region has the DNA TGTGCCAGCAGCCCTCGTGGAGTACCTGCAACTAATGAAAAACTGTTTTTT. Amino acids: CASSPRGVPATNEKLFF.

V gene TRBV5-1 combines with J gene TRBJ2-5, with 14 bases that match TRBD2. The J call may be incorrect, as the DNA end agrees better with TRBJ2-7. CDR3 length: 18 residues. From germline, CDR1 is SGHRS and CDR2 YFSETQ. The CDR3 is CASSLEGLAGESSYEQYF. The CDR3 bases are TGCGCCAGCAGCTTGGAGGGACTAGCGGGAGAAAGCTCCTACGAGCAGTACTTC.

This sequence joins TRBV9 and TRBJ2-1, with 7 bases identical to TRBD2. Germline CDR1 and CDR2: SGDLS and YYNGEE. V lost 6 bases to trimming and J lost 7 bases; unmatched junction nucleotides: 13. The CDR3 runs to 15 residues. The CDR3 loop is CASNVGRSGANEQFF. CDR3 nucleotide sequence: TGTGCCAGCAACGTCGGGAGGAGTGGGGCAAATGAGCAGTTCTTC.

This clonotype turned up a few times. The CDR3 nucleotides are TGTGCCAGCAGTTCCCAGCTAGCATCGAACGAGCAGTACTTC. Translating it yields CASSSQLASNEQYF. The V and J genes are TRBV27 and TRBJ2-7; possibly TRBD2 for D (5 bases). V lost 4 bases to trimming and J lost 5 bases, with 15 bases between them. The CDR3 spans 14 residues. Germline CDR1 and CDR2: MNHEY and SMNVEV (reference sequence).

This clonotype was seen only a few times. V gene TRBV4-1 combines with J gene TRBJ2-1; TRBD2 might be the D (5 bases). The germline V gene encodes CDR1 MGHRA and CDR2 YSYEKL. The CDR3 length is 16 residues. Trimming took off 0 bases at V and 4 bases at J, with 13 bases between the two ends. CDR3 sequence: CASSQEVRELYNEQFF. CDR3 DNA: TGCGCCAGCAGCCAAGAAGTGAGGGAGTTGTACAATGAGCAGTTCTTC.

The chain couples TRBV12-5 to TRBJ2-4; 8 nucleotides line up with TRBD2. The CDR3 consists of 17 residues. The ends lost 0 bases at V and 0 bases at J; junction bases unmatched: 4. Germline V gene data show CDR1 as LGHNT and CDR2 as FRNRAP. CDR3 amino acids: CASGLVTSGLAKNIQYF. Here the CDR3 DNA reads TGTGCTAGTGGTTTGGTAACTAGCGGACTAGCCAAAAACATTCAGTACTTC.

J is TRBJ1-1 and V is TRBV6-5; D may be TRBD1 (6 bases). Looked up from germline, CDR1 is MNHEY and CDR2 is SVGAGI. V was clipped by 6 bases and J by 2 bases, with 16 bases between them. The length of the CDR3 is 15 residues. The CDR3: CASRQGQLLNTEAFF. CDR3 sequence (DNA): TGTGCCAGCAGGCAAGGACAGCTTCTTAACACTGAAGCTTTCTTT.

This clonotype was detected only a few times. V and J are TRBV12-3 or TRBV12-4 and TRBJ2-1, with D tentatively TRBD2 (6 bases). V lost 6 bases and J 4 bases, leaving 13 bases between the germline ends. CDR3 length: 14 residues. The CDR3 bases are TGTGCCAGCAGGGGACTCCTAGCTTACAATGAGCAGTTCTTC. Translation gives CASRGLLAYNEQFF.

The chain employs TRBV20-1 and TRBJ2-3, with a weak D call TRBD1 (6 bases). Germline-derived CDR1 and CDR2 are DFQATT and SNEGSKA (reference sequence). V dropped 3 bases and J dropped 4 bases, with 17 bases sitting between them. This CDR3 is 15 amino acids long. CDR3 residues: CSARGARDSADTQYF. Here the CDR3 DNA reads TGCAGTGCTAGGGGGGCGCGCGACAGCGCAGATACGCAGTATTTT.

The V and J genes are TRBV9 and TRBJ2-3, with 8 bases fitting TRBD2. Germline CDR1 is SGDLS and CDR2 is YYNGEE. The CDR3 length is 16 residues. The J segment lost 2 bases and the V segment lost 0 bases, leaving 5 bases of the junction unmatched. The CDR3, as DNA: TGTGCCAGCAGCGTAGGTCCAGCGGGAGACACAGATACGCAGTATTTT. It is translated as CASSVGPAGDTDTQYF.

The CDR3: CSVRPRTVNTEAFF. The CDR3 DNA is TGCAGCGTTCGTCCTAGGACGGTGAACACTGAAGCTTTCTTT. J is TRBJ1-1 and V is TRBV29-1; no clear D gene. Germline V gene lookup returns CDR1 SQVTM and CDR2 ANQGSEA. Trimming cost V 5 bases and J 0 bases, with 13 bases left between them. CDR3 size: 14 residues.

With regard to this clonotype: The junction differs from germline at one of its ends, possibly a read error. The chain has TRBV7-7 and TRBJ2-7, with D tentatively TRBD1 (6 bases). The V gene's germline CDR1 is SSHAT and CDR2 FNYEAQ (reference sequence). The CDR3 is 16 amino acids. CDR3 amino acids: CASSPGGPAASGEQYF. CDR3 sequence (DNA): TGTGCTAGCAGCCCTGGGGGCCCCGCGGCGTCAGGCGAGCAGTACTTC. The full variable domain, with the rest looked up from reference TRBV7-7 and TRBJ2-7, is GAGVSQSPRYKVTKRGQDVTLRCDPISSHATLYWYQQALGQGPEFLTYFNYEAQPDKSGLPSDRFSAERPEGSISTLTIQRTEQRDSAMYRCASSPGGPAASGEQYFGPGTRLTVT.

The table lists this clonotype with a few counts. The V call is TRBV20-1, the J call TRBJ1-1; D remains unclear. CDR3 size: 13 residues. CDR1 DFQATT and CDR2 SNEGSKA come from the germline V gene (reference sequence). Trimming took 3 bases from V and 2 from J, leaving 10 bases between them. CDR3 nucleotides: TGCAGTGCTAGTTGGCAGTCCAACACTGAAGCTTTCTTT. Its protein product is CSASWQSNTEAFF.

The chain carries TRBV7-9 and TRBJ2-7; no clear D. V dropped 4 bases and J dropped 5 bases, with 9 bases sitting between them. The CDR3 runs 12 residues. The germline V gene encodes CDR1 SEHNR and CDR2 FQNEAQ (reference sequence). The CDR3: CASSSAWDEQYF. The DNA of the CDR3 is TGTGCCAGCAGCTCCGCCTGGGACGAGCAGTACTTC.

The chain uses TRBV12-3 or TRBV12-4 and TRBJ2-1, with D hard to call. V was trimmed by 5 bases and J by 7 bases, leaving 15 bases between them. The CDR3 runs 14 residues. The CDR3 nucleotides read TGTGCCAGCAGTCCTCTAGGTCTGGTGAATGAGCAGTTCTTC. Translated: CASSPLGLVNEQFF.

As concerns this clonotype: The CDR3 carries no conserved terminal phenylalanine or tryptophan, so it likely arises from a read error. V gene TRBV4-3 combines with J gene TRBJ2-7; 10 bases are shared with TRBD2. V shed 4 bases and J 7 bases; nucleotides not matched to a gene: 4. CDR3 length: 13 residues. From germline, CDR1 is LGHNA and CDR2 YSLEER. The CDR3 protein is CASSPAGLAEQYL. The CDR3 bases are TGCGCCAGCAGCCCAGCGGGACTAGCGGAGCAGTACTTA.

The rearrangement links TRBV11-2 to TRBJ2-3, with D hard to call. The germline V gene encodes CDR1 SGHAT and CDR2 FQNNGV. V dropped 2 bases and J dropped 2 bases, with 11 bases sitting between them. The CDR3 runs 15 residues. The CDR3 DNA reads TGTGCCAGCAGCTTAATGTCCTCGTCCACAGATACGCAGTATTTT. It specifies CASSLMSSSTDTQYF.

This clonotype was picked up a small number of times. The chain employs TRBV20-1 and TRBJ1-2; D is uncertain. This CDR3 contains 13 residues. Trimming stripped 6 bases from V and 3 bases from J, with 14 bases between. The V gene's germline CDR1 is DFQATT and CDR2 SNEGSKA (reference sequence). DNA for the CDR3: TGCAGTGCAATGGACGCCAGAGACTATGGCTACACCTTC. Translation gives CSAMDARDYGYTF.

The rearrangement links TRBV10-3 to TRBJ2-1; the match to TRBD2 covers 10 bases. CDR1 and CDR2 (germline): ENHRY, SYGVKD. The junction had 16 bases not matched to a gene; V was cut back by 3 bases and J by 2 bases. This CDR3 contains 20 residues. CDR3 amino acids: CAISDPVYSEREGPYNEQFF. The CDR3 bases are TGTGCCATCAGTGACCCCGTTTATTCTGAGCGGGAGGGCCCCTACAATGAGCAGTTCTTC.

The V and J genes are TRBV7-8 and TRBJ1-4; D is undetermined. The length of the CDR3 is 16 residues. Germline V gene data show CDR1 as SGHVS and CDR2 as FQNEAQ. V shed 5 bases and J shed 13 bases, with 26 bases lying between them. DNA of the CDR3: TGTGCCAGCAGCCAACTTTTCCGGAGTTCCTCTGCGAGACTGTTTTTT. Residues: CASSQLFRSSSARLFF.

A few counts support this clonotype. The genes are TRBV29-1 and TRBJ2-1; 7 bases are shared with TRBD2. Germline V CDR1 and CDR2: SQVTM, ANQGSEA. CDR3 size: 14 residues. V lost 5 bases and J lost 0; bases outside the gene matches: 4. The CDR3 loop reads CSVPRGSSYNEQFF. In nucleotides, the CDR3 is TGCAGCGTTCCCCGCGGGAGCTCCTACAATGAGCAGTTCTTC.

This clonotype was counted once. The J gene is TRBJ2-3, the V gene TRBV7-6, with 12 bases aligning to TRBD2. Germline loops: CDR1 SGHVS, CDR2 FNYEAQ. This CDR3 region has 21 residues. Trimming removed 5 bases from V and 1 base from J; junction bases left unmatched: 19. The CDR3 DNA follows: TGTGCCAGCAGCCCACCGCCTTGGACTAGCGGGAATCGAGGGGGCACAGATACGCAGTATTTT. Translated, it gives CASSPPPWTSGNRGGTDTQYF.

Remarks on this clonotype: The junction departs from germline at one end; a sequencing error may be responsible. The genes are TRBV11-2 and TRBJ2-7, with 7 bases aligning to TRBD2. This CDR3 has 18 amino acids. Germline CDR1 SGHAT, CDR2 FQNNGV. CDR3 sequence: CTSSFTTPASGISYEQYF. CDR3 nucleotide sequence: TGTACCAGCAGCTTCACCACACCTGCTAGCGGTATCTCCTACGAGCAGTACTTC.

The chain combines TRBV7-9 with TRBJ1-2, with 10 bases identical to TRBD1. The germline CDR1 and CDR2 sequences are SEHNR and FQNEAQ (reference sequence). V was clipped by 5 bases and J by 6 bases; unmatched bases: 6. The CDR3 loop spans 14 amino acids. The CDR3, as DNA: TGTGCCAGCAGCCTTCAGACAGGGGGCAATGGCTACACCTTC. Translation gives CASSLQTGGNGYTF.

The chain couples TRBV7-3 to TRBJ2-7; the D gene is possibly TRBD1 (6 bases). Germline-derived CDR1 and CDR2 are SGHTA and FQGTGA. This CDR3 has 15 amino acids. Trimming pared 0 bases from V and 4 bases from J, leaving 13 bases between. CDR3 region: CASSLTGTPTYEQYF. CDR3 in DNA: TGTGCCAGCAGCTTAACCGGGACACCAACGTACGAGCAGTACTTC.